This TCR beta chain was profiled in a study of OX40 agonist ivuxolimab in advanced cancers. General notes on the study: The costimulatory receptor OX40 (CD134) was targeted by ivuxolimab, a fully human IgG2 agonistic monoclonal antibody. Prior anti-PD-1, anti-PD-L1 or anti-CTLA-4 therapy was permitted, and approximately 39% of dose-escalation patients had received checkpoint inhibitors. Peripheral TCRbeta sequencing was intended to test whether TCR sequence diversity was altered and clonal T-cell expansion was caused by ivuxolimab. Intravenous ivuxolimab was administered to patients every 2 weeks at six dose levels: 0.01, 0.1, 0.3, 1.5, 3 and 10 mg/kg. Of the 50 to 55 dose-escalation patients, hepatocellular carcinoma was present in roughly 19, melanoma in some 15, renal cell carcinoma in 9 and head and neck cancer in 9. The monotherapy dose-escalation portion (N ≈ 52 patients) of the phase I ivuxolimab trial is reported in the paper. Three dose-escalation patients achieved partial responses, one with hepatocellular carcinoma and two with cutaneous melanoma. In the dose-escalation cohort, 70% to 85% of patients were male, and the mean age was approximately 60 years, with a range of roughly 20 to 79. General findings and caveats noted by the study authors: The antigen specificity of the peripheral T cells that underwent clonal expansion was not determined. Low levels of normalized T-cell clonal expansion were also seen in some patients who did not respond. In the 0.1-3.0 mg/kg groups, partial responders had among the lowest normalized peripheral clonal expansion, particularly in CD8+ T cells. After ivuxolimab, expanded clones were on average more numerous among CD8+ T cells than among CD4+ T cells. At doses of 0.1 to 3.0 mg/kg, clonal expansion of both CD4+ and CD8+ T cells in blood was seen between baseline and week 6.

Patients with autoimmune disease history or receiving systemic immunosuppression were excluded from the trial. In every dose cohort, peripheral blood was drawn for TCR sequencing at baseline, cycle 4 day 1, and cycle 7 day 1. Samples came from an open-label, multicenter, first-in-human phase I dose-escalation trial of ivuxolimab. Adults with locally advanced or metastatic melanoma, renal cell carcinoma, hepatocellular carcinoma or head and neck squamous cell carcinoma were enrolled in the trial. Before TCR sequencing, CD4+ T cells and CD8+ T cells were sorted from peripheral blood as separate populations. From its cysteine to its phenylalanine, the CDR3 spans 15 amino acids. Solely the CDR3 DNA is kept, with 45 bases framed from the first base. V loses 0 bases of germline sequence and J loses 2 bases, and the interval between the two ends is 12 bases. According to the germline V gene, CDR1 reads SGDLS and CDR2 reads YYNGEE.

Genomic DNA was extracted from sorted cells for sequencing of the TCRbeta CDR3 region. TCRbeta CDR3 regions were sequenced using the immunoSEQ Assay. What TCRdb holds here is the immuneACCESS table cut down to in-frame rearrangements. Part of the clones is not present; checked against another copy, under half of the missing clones reflect an unresolved V gene, and the others are unexplained. The sample has 18,000 or so clones on record, 60% to 70% of them singletons. Clones ranked in the top ten supply roughly a fifth of the sample. Of note for this clone: Which antigen it targets is not known. No quality values exist for individual bases; no much larger clone is one base distant.

The receptor was isolated from an adult with an advanced solid tumor such as melanoma, head and neck, liver or kidney cancer. The chain couples TRBV9 to TRBJ2-7; perhaps TRBD2 is the D gene, with 6 bases matching. The specimen comprised CD4+ or CD8+ T cells sorted from blood, sampled in a trial of the OX40 agonist ivuxolimab. The CDR3 corresponds to CASSVEGSGTYEQYF. The nucleotides read TGTGCCAGCAGCGTAGAAGGTAGCGGAACCTACGAGCAGTACTTC.